These T cell receptor beta chains were read from a single sample in a study of blood T cells in healthy people across ages. Via MiXCR, TCRdb re-called the 5' RACE reads, giving one row per CDR3 protein. This table holds 600,000 to 850,000 distinct CDR3 sequences, 20% to 25% found once. The sample was also reused in another study, on T cells of mothers and their children.

The sequenced sample was blood. The source of these receptors is a boy aged 5-17 years in good health. Each CDR3 is given with its conserved first and last residue. The D gene is left open where the match is weak. Only some rows state a clone size, as once, few, many or a class for expanded clones.

clone size,J gene,D gene,V gene,CDR3 DNA,CDR3 protein
-,TRBJ2-3,TRBD2,TRBV20-1,TGCAGTGCTCCCGGGACTAGCGGGTACCCAGATACGCAGTATTTT,CSAPGTSGYPDTQYF
few,TRBJ1-3,-,TRBV3-1,TGTGCCAGCAGCCAAGTGGGAAACACCATATATTTT,CASSQVGNTIYF
-,TRBJ2-3,TRBD2,TRBV20-1,TGCAGTGCCAGAAAGACTAGCGGGGGCCCCGATACGCAGTATTTT,CSARKTSGGPDTQYF
few,TRBJ2-3,-,TRBV21-1,TGTGCCAGCAGCAAAGTATCCCTAGCGGGAGATCGCACAGATACGCAGTATTTT,CASSKVSLAGDRTDTQYF
few,TRBJ1-2,TRBD1,TRBV5-1,TGCGCCAGCAGCTCGACAGGGGGCGAATATGGCTACACCTTC,CASSSTGGEYGYTF
few,TRBJ2-1,-,TRBV2,TGTGCCAGCCGTTCTACAGGGAGCTCCTACAATGAGCAGTTCTTC,CASRSTGSSYNEQFF
few,TRBJ2-4,-,TRBV20-1,TGCAGTGCTAGAGATCACCCAAAAAACATTCAGTACTTC,CSARDHPKNIQYF
-,TRBJ1-4,-,TRBV4-3,TGCGCCAGCAGCCAAGAAGCCAGGGAGGGCGAAAAACTGTTTTTT,CASSQEAREGEKLFF
-,TRBJ2-1,-,TRBV20-1,TGCAGTGCTAGCCGACAGAACTCCTACAATGAGCAGTTCTTC,CSASRQNSYNEQFF
few,TRBJ2-2,-,TRBV5-8,TGTGCCAGCACGCCGAGGTGGAAGCTGAACACCGGGGAGCTGTTTTTT,CASTPRWKLNTGELFF
-,TRBJ2-5,-,TRBV20-1,TGCAGTGCTAGAGACTGGTTTACCACAGGGTCGGGCCAAGAGACCCAGTACTTC,CSARDWFTTGSGQETQYF
-,TRBJ2-1,TRBD2,TRBV28,TGTGCCAGCAGCCTACTAGCGGGAAGGGTCGGTGAGCAGTTCTTC,CASSLLAGRVGEQFF
few,TRBJ2-1,-,TRBV2,TGTGCCAGCAGTGATATTGACAGAGACAATGAGCAGTTCTTC,CASSDIDRDNEQFF